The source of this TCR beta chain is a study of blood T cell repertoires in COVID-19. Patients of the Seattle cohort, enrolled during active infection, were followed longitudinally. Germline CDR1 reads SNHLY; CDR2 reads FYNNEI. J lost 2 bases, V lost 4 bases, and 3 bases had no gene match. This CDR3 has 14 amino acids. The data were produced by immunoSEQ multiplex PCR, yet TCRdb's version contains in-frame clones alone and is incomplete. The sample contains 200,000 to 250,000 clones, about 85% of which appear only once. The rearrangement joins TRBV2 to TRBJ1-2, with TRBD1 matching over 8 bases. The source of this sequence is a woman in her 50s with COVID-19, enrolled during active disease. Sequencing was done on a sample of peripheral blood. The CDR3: CASSGTGRNYGYTF. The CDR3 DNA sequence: TGTGCCAGCAGTGGGACAGGGAGAAACTATGGCTACACCTTC.